One sample yielded the 9 T cell receptor beta chains listed below, sequenced in a study of radiotherapy plus CTLA-4 blockade in lung cancer. Sequencing used immunoSEQ multiplex PCR; TCRdb keeps in-frame clones, though not all of them. The repertoire includes roughly 63,000 clones, 72% of them detected once, and approximately 8.6% sits in the top ten. The sequenced sample was peripheral blood, obtained from a patient treated with radiotherapy plus ipilimumab. The receptors here all came from a human donor with non-small cell lung cancer whose response to radiotherapy plus ipilimumab could not be evaluated.

This clone was observed a few times. The gene calls are TRBV6-6 and TRBJ1-2; no firm D call. Germline CDR1 is MNHNY and CDR2 is SVGAGI (reference sequence). V lost 5 bases, J lost 5 bases, and 9 bases lay in between. There are 12 residues in the CDR3. The CDR3 spells CASSRAIYGYTF. DNA of the CDR3: TGTGCCAGCAGTCGCGCGATTTATGGCTACACCTTC.

The chain couples TRBV4-1 to TRBJ2-3; D unclear. Germline CDR1 MGHRA, CDR2 YSYEKL. Trimming cost V 0 bases and J 6 bases, with 13 bases left between them. This CDR3 spans 15 amino acids. Written as DNA, the CDR3 is TGCGCCAGCAGCCAAGAACTGTCTAGACCGGATACGCAGTATTTT. Amino acid sequence: CASSQELSRPDTQYF.

V and J are TRBV7-9 and TRBJ2-7; 8 nucleotides match TRBD1. CDR1 SEHNR and CDR2 FQNEAQ come from the germline V gene (reference sequence). The CDR3 extends over 15 amino acids. V shed 5 bases, J shed 2 bases, and the junction held 8 bases outside the gene matches. CDR3 region: CASSMRQGNPYEQYF. DNA for the CDR3: TGTGCCAGCAGCATGAGACAGGGGAACCCCTACGAGCAGTACTTC. Drawing the rest from reference TRBV7-9 and TRBJ2-7, the complete variable domain is DTGVSQNPRHKITKRGQNVTFRCDPISEHNRLYWYRQTLGQGPEFLTYFQNEAQLEKSRLLSDRFSAERPKGSFSTLEIQRTEQGDSAMYLCASSMRQGNPYEQYFGPGTRLTVT.

This clone turned up a few times. This chain links TRBV6-5 with TRBJ2-1; 7 nucleotides line up with TRBD1. Germline loops: CDR1 MNHEY, CDR2 SVGAGI. Trimming took 7 bases from V and 5 from J; bases not matched to a gene: 8. CDR3 length equals 14 residues. CDR3 in DNA: TGTGCCAGCACCTACAGGGGAATAAACAATGAGCAGTTCTTC. Translation: CASTYRGINNEQFF.

This clone showed up just a few times. The gene calls are TRBV4-1 and TRBJ1-5; D remains ambiguous. The CDR3 consists of 13 residues. V lost 10 bases to trimming and J lost 3 bases, with 13 bases between them. Germline CDR1 and CDR2: MGHRA and YSYEKL. CDR3 sequence reads: CATATVNNQPQHF. CDR3 DNA: TGCGCCACCGCTACAGTCAACAATCAGCCCCAGCATTTT.

The chain links TRBV25-1 to TRBJ2-3; 10 bases agree with TRBD1. The CDR3 spans 18 residues. Germline V CDR1 and CDR2: MGHDK, SYGVNS. V lost 1 base and J lost 3; bases outside the gene matches: 10. This CDR3 reads CASSEWAPDRGLTDTQYF. The CDR3 DNA reads TGTGCCAGCAGTGAATGGGCCCCCGACAGGGGGCTGACAGATACGCAGTATTTT.

The rearrangement joins TRBV4-1 to TRBJ1-1; D unclear. Trimming shortened V by 6 bases and J by 0 bases, and 11 bases separated the two germline ends. Germline loops: CDR1 MGHRA, CDR2 YSYEKL. The CDR3 runs 14 residues. The CDR3 here is CASRGEGLNTEAFF. As DNA, the CDR3 is TGCGCCAGCAGGGGAGAGGGCTTGAACACTGAAGCTTTCTTT.

The chain has TRBV6-1 and TRBJ1-2; 9 bases line up with TRBD1. The CDR3 covers 15 residues. The ends lost 6 bases at V and 7 bases at J; junction bases unmatched: 12. From germline, CDR1 is MNHNS and CDR2 SASEGT. CDR3 in amino acids: CASSPRQGVLVGYTF. The CDR3 DNA reads as TGTGCCAGCAGCCCAAGACAGGGGGTGTTGGTTGGCTACACCTTC.

The chain employs TRBV5-8 and TRBJ2-7; 9 positions agree with TRBD1. V shed 4 bases and J 3 bases; nucleotides not matched to a gene: 5. This CDR3 comprises 14 residues. The germline V gene encodes CDR1 SGHTS and CDR2 YDEGEE. The CDR3: CASSPRDRVYEQYF. The CDR3 DNA sequence: TGTGCCAGCAGCCCTAGGGACAGGGTCTACGAGCAGTACTTC.